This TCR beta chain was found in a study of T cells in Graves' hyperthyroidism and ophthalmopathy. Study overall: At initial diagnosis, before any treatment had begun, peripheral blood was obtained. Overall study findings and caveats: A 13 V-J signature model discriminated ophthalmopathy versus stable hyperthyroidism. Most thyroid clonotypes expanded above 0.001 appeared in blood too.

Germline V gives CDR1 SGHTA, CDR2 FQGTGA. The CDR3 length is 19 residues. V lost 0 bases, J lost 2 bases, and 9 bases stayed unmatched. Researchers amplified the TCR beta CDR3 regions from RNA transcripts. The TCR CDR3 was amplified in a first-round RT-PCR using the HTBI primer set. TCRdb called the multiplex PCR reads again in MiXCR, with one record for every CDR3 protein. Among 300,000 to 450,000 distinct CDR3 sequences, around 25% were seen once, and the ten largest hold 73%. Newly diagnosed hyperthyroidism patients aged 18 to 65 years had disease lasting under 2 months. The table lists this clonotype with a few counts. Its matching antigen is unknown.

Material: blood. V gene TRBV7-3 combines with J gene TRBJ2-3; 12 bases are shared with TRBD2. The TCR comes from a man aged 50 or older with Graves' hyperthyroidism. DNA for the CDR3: TGTGCCAGCAGCTTAACTCTCAAACTAGCGGGAGGAATCACAGATACGCAGTATTTT. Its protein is CASSLTLKLAGGITDTQYF.